A single sample gave rise to the 23 T cell receptor beta chains below, sequenced in a study of shared clonotypes between healthy human individuals. TCRdb's copy holds only in-frame clones and misses some; the assay was immunoSEQ multiplex PCR. The sample has 1,500,000 or so clones, more than 95% seen once. Specimen: naive CD4+ T cells sorted from blood. As for subset: CD45RA+ positively selected. The receptor source for this set is a man younger than 40 in good health.

The chain joins TRBV30 to TRBJ2-7, with 7 positions matching TRBD2. Trimming removed 2 bases from V and 1 base from J; junction bases left unmatched: 14. The CDR3 loop spans 17 amino acids. From germline, CDR1 is GTSNPN and CDR2 SVGIG (reference sequence). This CDR3 reads CAWSYPSPGRESYEQYF. As DNA, the CDR3 is TGTGCCTGGAGTTACCCATCCCCAGGGAGGGAGTCCTACGAGCAGTACTTC.

CDR3 in amino acids: CASSESLAPNNNEQFF. The CDR3 region has the DNA TGTGCCAGCAGCGAGAGCCTAGCGCCGAACAACAATGAGCAGTTCTTC. The rearrangement uses TRBV11-2 and TRBJ2-1, with D possibly matching TRBD2 (6 bases). Germline lookup yields CDR1 SGHAT and CDR2 FQNNGV. The CDR3 runs 16 residues. Trimming cost V 5 bases and J 5 bases, with 19 bases left between them.

This chain joins TRBV5-1 and TRBJ2-7; TRBD1 matches at 7 bases. Trimming removed 2 bases from V and 2 bases from J; junction bases left unmatched: 16. Germline V gives CDR1 SGHRS, CDR2 YFSETQ. There are 18 residues in the CDR3. The CDR3 is CASSFGLGGASITYEQYF. In DNA form, the CDR3 reads TGCGCCAGCAGCTTCGGTCTAGGGGGCGCCTCCATAACCTACGAGCAGTACTTC.

This chain connects TRBV4-1 to TRBJ2-7, with 7 bases lining up with TRBD2. J gave up 4 bases and V 2 bases, and 8 bases lay outside the gene matches. The CDR3 sequence is 15 residues long. CDR1 is MGHRA, CDR2 YSYEKL, per germline. This CDR3 reads CASSQPARGGYEQYF. The CDR3 DNA reads as TGCGCCAGCAGCCAACCCGCCCGCGGGGGATACGAGCAGTACTTC.

This chain connects TRBV18 to TRBJ2-7, with TRBD1 matching over 9 bases. V gave up 3 bases and J gave up 7 bases; unmatched junction bases: 10. Germline CDR1 reads KGHSH; CDR2 reads LQKENI. CDR3 length: 15 residues. CDR3 bases: TGTGCCAGCTCACCGGGGGACAGGGCCCTGGGGGAGCAGTACTTC. This translates into CASSPGDRALGEQYF.

The chain joins TRBV6-6 to TRBJ2-3; the match to TRBD2 covers 12 bases. The CDR3 covers 15 residues. The V segment lost 5 bases and the J segment 4 bases; nucleotides outside the gene matches: 4. In germline, CDR1 is MNHNY, CDR2 SVGAGI (reference sequence). CDR3 loop: CASSRGLAGSDTQYF. CDR3 sequence (DNA): TGTGCCAGCAGTCGGGGACTAGCGGGTTCAGATACGCAGTATTTT.

J is TRBJ1-1 and V is TRBV2; no clear D. Germline lookup yields CDR1 SNHLY and CDR2 FYNNEI. The CDR3 runs to 11 residues. Trimming pared 7 bases from V and 6 bases from J, leaving 9 bases between. The CDR3 DNA reads TGTGCCAGCAATGTGTCCCCTGAAGCTTTCTTT. Its protein is CASNVSPEAFF.

The chain's CDR3 is CASSFLAGGKSYNEQFF. As DNA, the CDR3 is TGTGCCAGCAGTTTCTTGGCGGGAGGGAAATCCTACAATGAGCAGTTCTTC. The chain recombines TRBV27 with TRBJ2-1, with 9 bases aligning to TRBD2. This CDR3 comprises 17 residues. Germline V CDR1 and CDR2: MNHEY, SMNVEV (reference sequence). Germline trimming cut 3 bases from V and 1 base from J; bases unmatched to any gene: 7.

This rearrangement joins TRBV5-1 to TRBJ1-1; a weak D match, TRBD1 (6 bases). Germline V gene lookup returns CDR1 SGHRS and CDR2 YFSETQ. The CDR3 is 14 amino acids. The ends were cut back, 4 bases at V and 1 base at J, with 11 bases in the middle. DNA of the CDR3: TGCGCCAGCAGCCCGGGACACACGAACACTGAAGCTTTCTTT. Its protein is CASSPGHTNTEAFF.

Note on this clone: The same CDR3 is also encoded by other DNA sequences in this sample. The gene calls are TRBV28 and TRBJ2-7; D remains unclear. The CDR3 consists of 13 residues. Germline V gene lookup returns CDR1 MDHEN and CDR2 SYDVKM. V shed 6 bases and J shed 2 bases, with 11 bases lying between them. Here the CDR3 reads CASSPPGAYEQYF. The CDR3 coding sequence is TGTGCCAGCAGCCCCCCTGGAGCCTACGAGCAGTACTTC.

The chain employs TRBV4-1 and TRBJ2-1; 9 nucleotides align to TRBD2. J was trimmed by 7 bases and V by 3 bases; bases with no gene match: 10. CDR3 length: 16 amino acids. CDR1 and CDR2 (germline): MGHRA, YSYEKL. The CDR3 DNA is TGCGCCAGCAGCCACAGACCGGGACTAGCTTCTAATGAGCAGTTCTTC. This codes for CASSHRPGLASNEQFF.

This rearrangement joins TRBV6-5 to TRBJ1-3, with D possibly TRBD1 on 6 matching bases. From germline, CDR1 is MNHEY and CDR2 SVGAGI. Trimming removed 2 bases at V and 4 bases at J, with 12 bases between. This CDR3 region has 15 residues. The CDR3 protein is CASSYQGLGGNTIYF. The CDR3 DNA reads TGTGCCAGCAGTTACCAGGGGCTGGGGGGAAACACCATATATTTT.

The chain couples TRBV6-1 to TRBJ1-1; D not resolved. Trimming pared 3 bases from V and 13 bases from J, leaving 18 bases between. The CDR3 is 13 amino acids. Per germline, CDR1 MNHNS and CDR2 SASEGT. CDR3 loop: CASSEVGRDNGFF. CDR3 bases: TGTGCCAGCAGTGAGGTTGGGAGAGACAACGGTTTCTTT.

The chain couples TRBV4-1 to TRBJ1-2, with TRBD1 matching over 9 bases. Losses at the gene ends were 3 bases for V and 3 bases for J; bases not matched to a gene: 14. Germline CDR1 MGHRA, CDR2 YSYEKL. This CDR3 is 18 amino acids long. The CDR3 DNA sequence: TGCGCCAGCAGCCAGGGAACGGGACAGGGAGTTTGGGACTATGGCTACACCTTC. Encoded protein: CASSQGTGQGVWDYGYTF.

V is TRBV9 and J is TRBJ1-3; D unclear. V gave up 4 bases and J gave up 2 bases, with 13 bases separating them. CDR3 length: 15 residues. Germline CDR1 is SGDLS and CDR2 is YYNGEE. CDR3 protein: CASSPRSGAGNTIYF. For the CDR3, the DNA is TGTGCCAGCAGCCCCCGCTCAGGTGCTGGAAACACCATATATTTT.

The chain has TRBV6-5 and TRBJ1-2; the D is unclear. The germline V gene has CDR1 MNHEY and CDR2 SVGAGI. Trimming removed 0 bases from V and 1 base from J, with 12 bases in between. There are 16 residues in the CDR3. The CDR3 region has the DNA TGTGCCAGCAGTTACTCGAAACTTGCGTATAACTATGGCTACACCTTC. Translated, it gives CASSYSKLAYNYGYTF.

With regard to this clone: Distinct nucleotide sequences in the sample also encode this CDR3. The chain links TRBV9 to TRBJ2-3; TRBD1 matches at 8 bases. Trimming at V came to 2 bases and at J to 3 bases, leaving 2 bases not matched to a gene. This CDR3 has 14 residues. CDR1 and CDR2 (germline): SGDLS, YYNGEE. CDR3 sequence reads: CASSVGQGTDTQYF. In nucleotides, the CDR3 is TGTGCCAGCAGCGTCGGACAGGGAACAGATACGCAGTATTTT.

The rearrangement uses TRBV10-2 and TRBJ2-7, with 7 positions matching TRBD2. Looked up from germline, CDR1 is WSHSY and CDR2 is SAAADI. The CDR3 spans 14 residues. With V trimmed by 2 bases and J by 3 bases, 4 bases remained unmatched. The CDR3 nucleotides read TGCGCCAGCAGTGAGCGCCCGGGGGGCTACGAGCAGTACTTC. Translated, it gives CASSERPGGYEQYF.

With respect to this clone: This specimen includes other DNA sequences encoding the same CDR3. J is TRBJ1-5 and V is TRBV28; D remains ambiguous. Germline V lookup: CDR1 MDHEN, CDR2 SYDVKM. Trimming removed 1 base from V and 7 bases from J, with 5 bases in between. The CDR3 is made up of 12 amino acids. The CDR3 region has the DNA TGTGCCAGCAGTTTATTGGCACAGCCCCAGCATTTT. Translating it yields CASSLLAQPQHF.

This chain joins TRBV10-2 and TRBJ2-3, with 10 positions matching TRBD2. CDR1 and CDR2 from the germline V gene are WSHSY and SAAADI. The V and J ends lost 6 bases and 4 bases, in that order; junction bases with no gene match: 13. The CDR3 contains 17 residues. The DNA for the CDR3 is TGCGCCAGCAGCTCTTTCCTAGCGGGAGTTTCCGCAGATACGCAGTATTTT. It yields the protein CASSSFLAGVSADTQYF.

This clone occurred once. Other DNA sequences from this sample encode an identical CDR3 as well. The chain carries TRBV5-5 and TRBJ1-5; perhaps TRBD1 as D (5 bases). The CDR3 is 13 residues long. CDR1 is SGHKS and CDR2 is YYEKEE in the germline V gene (reference sequence). Trimming left V 4 bases short and J 3 bases short, with 8 bases between. The CDR3 sequence: CASSGAPNQPQHF. The DNA for the CDR3 is TGTGCCAGCAGCGGGGCACCCAATCAGCCCCAGCATTTT.

The CDR3 bases are TGCGCCAGCAGTGAGTCGGGGGGGAGGGCCACAGATACGCAGTATTTT. Amino acid sequence: CASSESGGRATDTQYF. The chain carries TRBV10-1 and TRBJ2-3, with 7 bases aligning to TRBD2. V shed 0 bases and J 2 bases; nucleotides not matched to a gene: 5. CDR1 WNHNN and CDR2 SYGVQD come from the germline V gene (reference sequence). The CDR3 runs 16 residues.

This chain uses TRBV11-3 with TRBJ2-2; TRBD1 matches 7 bases. CDR3 length: 16 amino acids. V dropped 6 bases and J dropped 3; count of bases not matched to a gene: 10. Per germline, CDR1 SGHNT and CDR2 YENEEA. CDR3 nucleotide sequence: TGTGCCAGCAGTGAGGGAGCAGGGGGAGACACCGGGGAGCTGTTTTTT. It encodes CASSEGAGGDTGELFF.